Described below is a single T cell receptor beta chain sequence and its context. Its antigen is currently unknown. This record comes from a study of cytomegalovirus exposure and HLA in healthy donors. Broader study findings: Later findings reportedly placed an Asian-associated ancestry cluster below the roughly 660-donor mean for N-insertions. In vitro confirmation showed three CMV-associated chains to be CMV antigen specific. In an earlier analysis, productive rearrangement rates for most beta V segments clustered near 90% or 30%.

Use of 60 Vbeta and 13 Jbeta primers characterized the PCR. The protocol was immunoSEQ multiplex PCR, while the TCRdb copy is restricted to in-frame clones and leaves out a portion. The sample has 90,000 to 130,000 clones, 65% to 80% seen once. Germline V gene data show CDR1 as SGHTA and CDR2 as FQGNSA. V lost 1 base and J lost 6; bases outside the gene matches: 11. This CDR3 comprises 17 residues. V is TRBV7-2 and J is TRBJ2-2; 7 bases map to TRBD2. The material sequenced was PBMCs. The origin of this receptor is a woman aged 60-75 years in good health and CMV-seropositive. CDR3 amino acids: CASSLVGGSEGPGELFF. In DNA form, the CDR3 reads TGTGCCAGCAGCTTAGTTGGCGGGAGTGAGGGTCCCGGGGAGCTGTTTTTT.